The 17 T cell receptor beta chains in this list originate from one sample, sequenced in a study of monozygotic twins with inflammatory bowel disease. TCRdb re-called the 5' RACE reads; one entry per CDR3 protein, DNA not given. The sample features 70,000 to 95,000 distinct CDR3 sequences, with around 6.8% in its top ten. Material for sequencing was blood. The receptor set was obtained from a human donor with ulcerative colitis or Crohn's disease, or a healthy co-twin of an affected twin (not recorded which).

The chain links TRBV10-3 to TRBJ2-2; TCRdb's D call of TRBD1 is untestable without DNA. Germline CDR1 ENHRY, CDR2 SYGVKD. CDR3 length: 16 amino acids. The CDR3 sequence is CAISGVQTGNTGELFF.

V usage is TRBV2 and J usage is TRBJ2-1; TCRdb's assignment of TRBD1 cannot be checked, as there is no DNA. From germline, CDR1 is SNHLY and CDR2 FYNNEI. The CDR3 runs 15 residues. CDR3 protein: CASSSGTGPSREQFF.

The V and J genes are TRBV4-1 and TRBJ1-1. Looked up from germline, CDR1 is MGHRA and CDR2 is YSYEKL. This CDR3 contains 14 residues. The CDR3 sequence: CASSRDRFNTEAFF.

The chain has TRBV5-8 and TRBJ2-1; TCRdb indicates TRBD2, and absent DNA this call remains unverified. This CDR3 region has 16 residues. CDR1 is SGHTS and CDR2 is YDEGEE in the germline V gene. The chain's CDR3 is CASSLVILAAYNEQFF.

V is TRBV25-1 and J is TRBJ2-5; the D call from TCRdb, TRBD2, cannot be confirmed without DNA. CDR3 length equals 14 residues. Per germline, CDR1 MGHDK and CDR2 SYGVNS. The CDR3 loop reads CASASGGAQETQYF.

The CDR3 here is CASSQEWGPSYGYTF. The chain uses TRBV3-1 and TRBJ1-2; TCRdb's assignment of TRBD1 cannot be checked, as there is no DNA. Germline V gene sequence: CDR1 LGHDT, CDR2 YNNKEL (reference sequence). The CDR3 has 15 amino acids.

This CDR3 is CASRVQGTYNEQFF. This chain uses TRBV2 with TRBJ2-1. The CDR3 is 14 amino acids. CDR1 and CDR2 (germline): SNHLY, FYNNEI. The variable domain in full, completed from reference TRBV2 and TRBJ2-1, reads EPEVTQTPSHQVTQMGQEVILRCVPISNHLYFYWYRQILGQKVEFLVSFYNNEISEKSEIFDDQFSVERPDGSNFTLKIRSTKLEDSAMYFCASRVQGTYNEQFFGPGTRLTVL.

The chain is built from TRBV7-9 and TRBJ2-2. CDR1 and CDR2 from the germline V gene are SEHNR and FQNEAQ (reference sequence). This CDR3 is built from 14 residues. The CDR3: CASRALKGTGELFF.

This chain uses TRBV7-8 with TRBJ1-6; TCRdb returns TRBD1, unconfirmable since there is no DNA. CDR1 is SGHVS and CDR2 is FQNEAQ in the germline V gene. The CDR3 is made up of 15 amino acids. CDR3 residues: CASGTQQGTHSPLHF.

This chain connects TRBV5-4 to TRBJ2-5. The CDR3 has 14 residues. Germline V CDR1 and CDR2: SGHNT, YYREEE (reference sequence). CDR3: CASSSYYDQETQYF.

The chain recombines TRBV20-1 with TRBJ1-5; TCRdb reports TRBD1, a call that lacks DNA to check it against. This CDR3 region has 17 residues. Germline loops: CDR1 DFQATT, CDR2 SNEGSKA (reference sequence). The CDR3 protein is CSALNRAGERRNQPQHF.

The chain couples TRBV28 to TRBJ1-2. The CDR3 is 13 residues long. Per germline, CDR1 MDHEN and CDR2 SYDVKM. CDR3 sequence: CASSLMGNLGYTF.

The chain carries TRBV19 and TRBJ2-2; no DNA is available, so the TRBD1 call from TCRdb remains unchecked. Looked up from germline, CDR1 is LNHDA and CDR2 is SQIVND (reference sequence). The CDR3 contains 12 residues. CDR3 in amino acids: CASTPFTGELFF.

The chain carries TRBV5-6 and TRBJ1-2; TCRdb's D call of TRBD1 is untestable without DNA. The length of the CDR3 is 14 residues. Germline assignment: CDR1 SGHDT and CDR2 YYEEEE. The CDR3: CASSLVNRAYGYTF.

The chain recombines TRBV2 with TRBJ1-2; the D call from TCRdb, TRBD1, cannot be confirmed without DNA. The CDR3 runs to 16 residues. Germline-derived CDR1 and CDR2 are SNHLY and FYNNEI. The CDR3 reads CASSGIGTRVNYGYTF.

The gene calls are TRBV5-1 and TRBJ2-3; TCRdb's D call of TRBD1 is untestable without DNA. CDR1 is SGHRS, CDR2 YFSETQ, per germline. CDR3 size: 17 residues. The CDR3: CASSLAGTGTYRDTQYF. Drawing the rest from reference TRBV5-1 and TRBJ2-3, the complete variable domain is KAGVTQTPRYLIKTRGQQVTLSCSPISGHRSVSWYQQTPGQGLQFLFEYFSETQRNKGNFPGRFSGRQFSNSRSEMNVSTLELGDSALYLCASSLAGTGTYRDTQYFGPGTRLTVL.

The rearrangement links TRBV19 to TRBJ2-1; TCRdb's D call of TRBD2 is untestable without DNA. The CDR3 extends over 15 amino acids. The germline gives CDR1 LNHDA, CDR2 SQIVND (reference sequence). The CDR3 protein is CASSIDWSSDNEQFF.